This is a list of T cell receptor beta chains from one sample in a study of blood T cells in healthy people across ages. A single record per CDR3 protein comes from TCRdb applying MiXCR to the 5' RACE reads. Among 1.5 million to 2 million distinct CDR3 sequences listed, 28% were seen once. Sample: blood. The receptor source for this set is a woman in her thirties in good health. The CDR3 runs from the conserved cysteine through the conserved F or W. The D gene is left open where the match is weak. Only part of the rows carry a size: once, few, many, or a class if the clone is expanded.

v_gene	abundance	d_gene	j_gene	CDR3nt	CDR3aa
TRBV20-1	few	-	TRBJ2-1	TGCAGTGCCAAACTCCCTGGCAGCTCCTACAATGAGCAGTTCTTC	CSAKLPGSSYNEQFF
TRBV7-9	many	TRBD2	TRBJ2-7	TGTGCCAGCAGCTCTCCGGGGAGGGAAAAAGAGCAGTACTTC	CASSSPGREKEQYF
TRBV10-3	-	-	TRBJ2-1	TGTGCCATCAGTGTAGGGGAGGATGAGCAGTTCTTC	CAISVGEDEQFF
TRBV27	-	TRBD2	TRBJ2-5	TGTGCCACCGCGACTAGCGGGGAGACCCAGTACTTC	CATATSGETQYF
TRBV7-9	-	-	TRBJ1-1	TGTGCCAGCAGCCAAGGCCAGGGGAGGGTTGAAGCTTTCTTT	CASSQGQGRVEAFF
TRBV18	-	-	TRBJ2-5	TGTGCCAGCTCCCCCAGTCGGGACCTAGGGGAGACCCAGTACTTC	CASSPSRDLGETQYF
TRBV20-1	-	-	TRBJ1-3	TGCAGTGCTCCAGGAGCGGGAAACACCATATATTTT	CSAPGAGNTIYF
TRBV10-1	-	-	TRBJ2-7	TGCGCCAGCAGCGGGACATTTGGGGAGCAGTACTTC	CASSGTFGEQYF
TRBV28	few	-	TRBJ2-1	TGTGCCAGCAGGAAAGGATTGGAGGGGTTATACAATGAGCAGTTCTTC	CASRKGLEGLYNEQFF
TRBV15	few	-	TRBJ1-2	TGTGCCACCAGCAGAGACCGGGGGGGTCGGGGCTACACCTTC	CATSRDRGGRGYTF
TRBV5-1	many	-	TRBJ2-7	TGCGCCAGCAGCTTCCCGTCGCCGATTGGAGGCATCTACGAGCAGTACTTC	CASSFPSPIGGIYEQYF
TRBV20-1	-	TRBD2	TRBJ2-4	TGCAGTGCTAGCGGACTAGTAGTCCTAGCCAAAAACATTCAGTACTTC	CSASGLVVLAKNIQYF
TRBV20-1	few	-	TRBJ2-7	TGCAGTGCTAGAGATAGAGACGGGCGCTACGAGCAGTACTTC	CSARDRDGRYEQYF
TRBV4-3	many	TRBD2	TRBJ2-7	TGCGCCAGCAGCCCGGGGAGGGGCCCACCTTACGAGCAGTACTTC	CASSPGRGPPYEQYF
TRBV29-1	-	-	TRBJ1-1	TGCAGCGTTGTAACCATTCAGGGGAGGAAAGCTTTCTTT	CSVVTIQGRKAFF
TRBV7-2	-	-	TRBJ2-3	TGTGCCAGCAGCACCCGGGATACAGATACGCAGTATTTT	CASSTRDTDTQYF
TRBV6-6	-	-	TRBJ1-5	TGTGTCAGCAGTTACTCGGACACATTTTATCAGCCCCAGCATTTT	CVSSYSDTFYQPQHF
TRBV18	-	TRBD2	TRBJ2-1	TGTGCCAGCTCACCCCGAGATAGCGGGAGACGGACCTACAATGAGCAGTTCTTC	CASSPRDSGRRTYNEQFF
TRBV20-1	-	TRBD1	TRBJ1-5	TGCAGTGCTAGAGGGACAGGAGCTTCGACAAACAATCAGCCCCAGCATTTT	CSARGTGASTNNQPQHF
TRBV19	-	-	TRBJ2-2	TGTGCCAGTAGAGACAGACCGAACACCGGGGAGCTGTTTTTT	CASRDRPNTGELFF
TRBV4-1	-	TRBD1	TRBJ1-1	TGCGCCAGCAGACATCCGGGACAGGGGTCTGAAGCTTTCTTT	CASRHPGQGSEAFF
TRBV20-1	-	TRBD2	TRBJ2-1	TGCAGTGCTAGGTCCAGCGGGGTAAACAATGAGCAGTTCTTC	CSARSSGVNNEQFF
TRBV29-1	few	-	TRBJ2-1	TGCAGCGTTCGTATGGCCTACAATGAGCAGTTCTTC	CSVRMAYNEQFF
TRBV20-1	few	TRBD1	TRBJ2-7	TGCAGTGCTAGAGGCGTGGGACAGAATCTCTACGAGCAGTACTTC	CSARGVGQNLYEQYF
TRBV21-1	few	-	TRBJ2-5	TGTGCCAGCAGCAAAACTGAAGGCCGCTCTGATCGGGAGACCCAGTACTTC	CASSKTEGRSDRETQYF